This T cell receptor (beta chain) derives from a study of CD8+ T cells in alopecia areata (dated by TCRdb to 2017 to 2018). Study-wide context: Treated patients were enrolled in an open-label pilot trial of oral tofacitinib, 5 to 10 mg twice daily, for moderate-to-severe alopecia areata. The RNA source kit depended on sample type: the PAXgene miRNA kit for fixed scalp, the miRNeasy kit for PBMCs, and the RNeasy kit for mouse skin. In humans, TCRbeta sequencing was performed on scalp tissue and on sorted CD4+ and CD8+ peripheral blood T cells from healthy controls and from patients with patchy or totalis/universalis alopecia areata. The study used high-throughput TCRbeta sequencing to examine T cell clonal expansion in alopecia areata, in both the C3H/HeJ mouse model and human patients. Clonality in the scalp was compared among normal scalp (n=4), patchy alopecia areata scalp (n=8), and alopecia totalis/universalis scalp (n=8). Patients stayed on tofacitinib for 6 to 18 months and then had 6 months of follow-up off drug so that delayed response and recurrence could be assessed. TCRbeta CDR3 regions were amplified by immunoSEQ multiplex PCR using 35 Vbeta forward and 13 Jbeta reverse primers. Patients on tofacitinib were biopsied at baseline and after 4 and 24 weeks of treatment, and several of the patients also had a later scalp biopsy. Disease severity in treated patients was measured with the SALT score, which quantifies the percentage of affected scalp surface area.

The library was prepared using the immunoSEQ multiplex PCR assay. RNA was extracted from all samples and reverse transcribed into cDNA as template for TCR sequencing. First-strand cDNA was synthesized with SuperScript III using a 2:1 mix of oligo-dT and random hexamers. A synthetic immune receptor repertoire was used to gauge amplification bias, and whatever bias remained was removed computationally. From the authors' description of their analysis: Raw reads were preprocessed for error removal, and CDR3 was defined according to IMGT conventions as running from the conserved cysteine to phenylalanine. Clonality was computed as 1 minus the Shannon entropy, with the entropy normalized by log2 of the number of productive unique TCRs. Whether scalp clones were CD4 or CD8 was inferred by matching scalp TCRbeta sequences against CD4 and CD8 repertoires sorted from blood. TCRdb carries this immuneACCESS record with in-frame sequences only. Its versions omit some clonotypes, under half of them owing to an unresolved V gene in the studies checked, with the rest unexplained. V and J calls and clone size come straight from that table; D and trimming were deduced from the DNA. This sample comprises over 100,000 clones, 50% to 55% of them detected only once. The ten biggest clones cover approximately 0.5% of the sample.

Comments on this clone: Its antigen is unknown. No much larger clonotype is one base removed from it; base qualities were not supplied.

What the work shows at the level of the full study, not this receptor alone: The treated cohort was small, with a single nonresponder, so links between baseline CD8+ expansion and response need larger studies. During tofacitinib treatment, many expanded lesional clones stuck around in both scalp and blood, and this persistence may partly explain why relapse happens after treatment is stopped. Shared TCR sequences between patients were less evident than in mice, which may be partly attributable to HLA diversity in the patient population. Compared with normal scalp, lesional scalp had higher clonality and more expanded CD8+ clones, particularly in alopecia totalis/universalis, a pattern that suggests antigenic drive. Tofacitinib significantly decreased scalp clonality and the number of expanded CD8+ clones among the top 100 scalp clones. Unlike mouse skin, which is dominated by gammadelta T cells, normal human skin has resident alphabeta T cells that are also sequenced, and this complicates analysis of the scalp TCR repertoire.

V has 6 bases trimmed and J has 2 bases trimmed; junction bases matching no gene number 14. From the cysteine up to the phenylalanine, the CDR3 has a length of 17 residues. Here the CDR3 DNA is all that survives: 51 bases in frame from base 1. Based on the germline V gene, the CDR1 and CDR2 sequences are SQVTM and ANQGSEA. The sample's time point label, in plain terms: about 4 weeks on oral tofacitinib. The treatment or condition label here, explained by the study, means: oral pan-JAK inhibitor, 5-10 mg twice daily. Lesional scalp punch biopsies and peripheral blood were obtained from alopecia areata patients. PBMCs were isolated by density centrifugation and stained for CD3, CD4 and CD8, after which CD4+ and CD8+ T cells were sorted on a FACSAria.

The input for sequencing was CD4+ T cells sorted from blood, taken at week 4, from a patient treated with tofacitinib. This clonotype originated in a human donor with alopecia areata. Recombination linked TRBV29-1 to TRBJ2-7, and 12 junctional nucleotides match TRBD1. The CDR3 protein: CSVSRPGQGATAYEQYF. The DNA sequence reads TGCAGCGTCTCACGCCCGGGACAGGGGGCGACAGCCTACGAGCAGTACTTC.